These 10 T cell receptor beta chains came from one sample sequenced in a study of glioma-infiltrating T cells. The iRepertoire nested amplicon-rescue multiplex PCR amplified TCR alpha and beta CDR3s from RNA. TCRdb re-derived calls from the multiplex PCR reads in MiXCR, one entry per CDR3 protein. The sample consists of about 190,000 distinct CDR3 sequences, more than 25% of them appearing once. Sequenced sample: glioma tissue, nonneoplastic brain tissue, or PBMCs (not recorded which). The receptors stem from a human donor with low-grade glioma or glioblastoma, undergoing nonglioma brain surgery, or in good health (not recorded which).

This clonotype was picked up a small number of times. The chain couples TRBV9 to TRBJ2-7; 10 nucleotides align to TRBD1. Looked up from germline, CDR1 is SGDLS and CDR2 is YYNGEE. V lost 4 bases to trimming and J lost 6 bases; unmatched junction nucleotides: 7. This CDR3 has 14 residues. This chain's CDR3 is CASSPPGTGAEQYF. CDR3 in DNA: TGTGCCAGCAGCCCCCCCGGGACAGGGGCCGAGCAGTACTTC.

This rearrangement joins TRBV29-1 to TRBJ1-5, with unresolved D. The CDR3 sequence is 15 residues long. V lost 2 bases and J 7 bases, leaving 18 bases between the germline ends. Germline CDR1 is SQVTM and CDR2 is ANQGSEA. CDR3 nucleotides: TGCAGCGTTGAACTCCCATCTCCGGCGGTGCAGCCCCAGCATTTT. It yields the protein CSVELPSPAVQPQHF.

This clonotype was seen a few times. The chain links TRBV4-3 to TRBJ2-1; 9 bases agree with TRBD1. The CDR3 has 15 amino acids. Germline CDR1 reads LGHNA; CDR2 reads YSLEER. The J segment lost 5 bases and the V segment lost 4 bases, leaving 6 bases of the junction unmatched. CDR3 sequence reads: CASSPDRGSNNEQFF. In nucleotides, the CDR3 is TGCGCCAGCAGCCCGGACAGGGGCTCAAACAATGAGCAGTTCTTC.

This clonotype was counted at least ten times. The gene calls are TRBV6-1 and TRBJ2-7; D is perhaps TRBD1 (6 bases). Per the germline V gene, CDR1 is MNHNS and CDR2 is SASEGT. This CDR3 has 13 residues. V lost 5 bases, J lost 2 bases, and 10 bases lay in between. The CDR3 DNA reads TGTGCCAGCAGTCGCAGGACAGCCTACGAGCAGTACTTC. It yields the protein CASSRRTAYEQYF.

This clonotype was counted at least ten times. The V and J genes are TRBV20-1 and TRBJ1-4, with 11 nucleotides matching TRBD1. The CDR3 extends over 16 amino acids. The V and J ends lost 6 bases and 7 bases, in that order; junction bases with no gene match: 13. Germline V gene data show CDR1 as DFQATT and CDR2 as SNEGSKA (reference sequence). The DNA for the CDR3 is TGCAGTGCGGGGCCGGGACAGGGGGGGGGCACTGAAAAACTGTTTTTT. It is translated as CSAGPGQGGGTEKLFF.

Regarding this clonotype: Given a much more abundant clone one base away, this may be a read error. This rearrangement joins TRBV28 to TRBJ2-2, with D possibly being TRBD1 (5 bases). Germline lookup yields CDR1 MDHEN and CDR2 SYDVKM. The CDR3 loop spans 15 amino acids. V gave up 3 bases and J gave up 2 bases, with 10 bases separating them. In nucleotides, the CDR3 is TGTGCCAGCAGTTTCGGACACCTAAACACCGGGGAGCTGTTTTTT. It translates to CASSFGHLNTGELFF.

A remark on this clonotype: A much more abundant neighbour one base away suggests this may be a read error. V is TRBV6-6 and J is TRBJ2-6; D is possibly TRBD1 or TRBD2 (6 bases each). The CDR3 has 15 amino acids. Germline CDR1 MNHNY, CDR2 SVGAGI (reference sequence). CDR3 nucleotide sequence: TGTGCCAGCAGTTATAGCCGTGAGGGGGGCAACGTCCTGACTTTC. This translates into CASSYSREGGNVLTF.

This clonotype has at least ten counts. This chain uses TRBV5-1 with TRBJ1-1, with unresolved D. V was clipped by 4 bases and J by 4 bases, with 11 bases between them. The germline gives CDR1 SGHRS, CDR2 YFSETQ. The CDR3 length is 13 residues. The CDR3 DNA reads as TGCGCCAGCAGCGGATCCGTGGGCACTGAAGCTTTCTTT. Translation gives CASSGSVGTEAFF.

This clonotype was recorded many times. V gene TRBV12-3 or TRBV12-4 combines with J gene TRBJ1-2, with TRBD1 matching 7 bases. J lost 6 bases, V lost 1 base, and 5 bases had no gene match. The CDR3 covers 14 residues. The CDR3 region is CASSLETGSDGYTF. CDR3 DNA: TGTGCCAGCAGTTTAGAGACAGGGTCGGATGGCTACACCTTC.

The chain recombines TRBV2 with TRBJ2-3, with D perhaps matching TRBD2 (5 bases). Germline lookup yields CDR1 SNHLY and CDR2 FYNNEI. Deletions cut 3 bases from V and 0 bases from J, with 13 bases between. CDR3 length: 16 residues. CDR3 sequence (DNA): TGTGCCAGCAGTGACCATAGCGCTTCTAGCACAGATACGCAGTATTTT. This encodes CASSDHSASSTDTQYF.